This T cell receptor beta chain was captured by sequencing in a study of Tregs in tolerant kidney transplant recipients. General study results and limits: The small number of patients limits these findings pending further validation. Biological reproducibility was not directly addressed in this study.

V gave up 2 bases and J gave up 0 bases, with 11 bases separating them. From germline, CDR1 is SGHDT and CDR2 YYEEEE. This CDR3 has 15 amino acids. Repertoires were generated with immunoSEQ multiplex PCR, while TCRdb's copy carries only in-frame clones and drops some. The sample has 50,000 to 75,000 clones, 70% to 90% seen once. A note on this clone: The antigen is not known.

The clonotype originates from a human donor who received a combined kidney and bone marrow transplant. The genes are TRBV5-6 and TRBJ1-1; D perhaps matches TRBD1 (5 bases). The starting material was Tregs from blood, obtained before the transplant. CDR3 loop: CASSFYPGVNTEAFF. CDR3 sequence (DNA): TGTGCCAGCAGCTTCTATCCGGGGGTGAACACTGAAGCTTTCTTT.